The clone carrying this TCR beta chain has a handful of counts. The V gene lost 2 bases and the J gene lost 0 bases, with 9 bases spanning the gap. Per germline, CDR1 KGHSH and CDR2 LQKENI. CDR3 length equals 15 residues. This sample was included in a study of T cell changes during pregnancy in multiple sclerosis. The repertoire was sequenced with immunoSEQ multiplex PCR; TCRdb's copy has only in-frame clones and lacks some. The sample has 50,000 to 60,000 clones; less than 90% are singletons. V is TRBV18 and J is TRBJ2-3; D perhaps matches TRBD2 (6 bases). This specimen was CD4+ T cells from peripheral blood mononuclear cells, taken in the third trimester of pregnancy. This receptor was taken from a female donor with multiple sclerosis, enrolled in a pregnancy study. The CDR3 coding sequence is TGTGCCAGCTCACCAAGCGGGCGGAGCACAGATACGCAGTATTTT. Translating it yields CASSPSGRSTDTQYF.